This TCR beta chain came from a study of blood T cell repertoires in COVID-19. Overall study context: The United States, Italy and Spain provided the acute and convalescent COVID-19 samples. T cells, B-cell-depleted T cells, or PBMCs provided the cDNA or gDNA that served as material.

The CDR3 loop spans 16 amino acids. V was clipped by 5 bases and J by 7 bases; unmatched bases: 13. Germline V CDR1 and CDR2: MDHEN, SYDVKM. Here immunoSEQ multiplex PCR was the method, and the copy in TCRdb shows in-frame clones only, minus some. The sample comprises under 250,000 clones, around 83% of which are singletons, and around 3.3% rests with the top ten. The chain couples TRBV28 to TRBJ2-1; 8 nucleotides match TRBD2. The source of this sequence is a woman in her late teens or twenties with acute or convalescent COVID-19. What was sequenced was peripheral blood. CDR3: CASSPVAGRVTNEQFF. The CDR3 DNA sequence: TGTGCCAGCAGTCCGGTCGCCGGGAGGGTTACGAATGAGCAGTTCTTC.